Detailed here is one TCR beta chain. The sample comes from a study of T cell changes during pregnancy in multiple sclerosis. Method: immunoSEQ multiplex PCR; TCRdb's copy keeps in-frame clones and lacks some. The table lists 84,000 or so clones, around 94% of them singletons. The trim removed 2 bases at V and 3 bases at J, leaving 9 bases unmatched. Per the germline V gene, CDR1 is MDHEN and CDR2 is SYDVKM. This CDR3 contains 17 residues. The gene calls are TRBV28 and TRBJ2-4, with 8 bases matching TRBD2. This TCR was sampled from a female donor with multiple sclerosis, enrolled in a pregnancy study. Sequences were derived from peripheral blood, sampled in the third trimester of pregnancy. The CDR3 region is CASSLKREGVVKNIQYF. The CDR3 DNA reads TGTGCCAGCAGTTTAAAACGGGAGGGAGTCGTCAAAAACATTCAGTACTTC.